These T cell receptor beta chains were read from a single sample in a study of memory CD4+ T cells and cytomegalovirus serostatus. The repertoire was sequenced with immunoSEQ multiplex PCR; TCRdb's copy has only in-frame clones and lacks some. Of under 75,000 clones in the sample, about three quarters were seen once. Sequences were obtained from memory CD4+ T cells from blood. The receptors here all came from an adult in good health and CMV-seronegative. Some clones in this sample may be carry-over from other donors' samples. The CDR3 runs from the conserved cysteine through the conserved F or W.

cdr3_length v_call cdr3_aa
15 TRBV4-2 CASSQDTQGQTEAFF
15 TRBV10-3 CAISAGTANTGELFF
14 TRBV2 CASSPWRELNEQFF
16 TRBV18 CASSRDRATSNYGYTF
15 TRBV6-5 CASSYIAGGGYGYTF
13 TRBV29-1 CSVEENGGQPQHF
11 TRBV10-3 CASRREYGYTF
14 TRBV4-3 CASSQDRQGLGYTF
15 TRBV4-3 CASSQETGGRDTQYF
14 TRBV19 CATETGGSYNEQFF
15 TRBV6-1 CASSDPGETNEKLFF
12 TRBV12-2 CASRSRGDEQFF
14 TRBV30 CAWSVGLSTDTQYF
15 TRBV2 CASSESLAGEETQYF
16 TRBV7-2 CASSRATGGAFEKLFF
15 TRBV25-1 CASSESNRGVYGYTF
15 TRBV30 CAWSAIQGRGNTQYF
17 TRBV30 CAWSGTSRKLAKNIQYF
14 TRBV4-3 CASSQEPRSYEQYF
16 TRBV7-2 CASSSVGGRPNTEAFF
12 TRBV5-1 CASSLGLEGAFF
11 TRBV7-2 CASSLGGGQYF
13 TRBV2 CASSQRGDYEQYF
14 TRBV5-1 CASSLELARDTQYF
15 TRBV6-5 CASSYSPGKGYGYTF
15 TRBV27 CASSSFGTGDEKLFF
14 TRBV2 CASSVDSFNSPLHF
12 TRBV6-6 CASSTGATEAFF
16 TRBV28 CASSTSWRANTGELFF
12 TRBV19 CASSTRGNIQYF
12 TRBV5-6 CASSPTGRGYTF
13 TRBV5-1 CASSLGQNYGYTF
17 TRBV4-1 CASSQDRAGVGTDTQYF
15 TRBV29-1 CSVGEGRGNNQPQHF
14 TRBV27 CASRVLQGMYPLHF